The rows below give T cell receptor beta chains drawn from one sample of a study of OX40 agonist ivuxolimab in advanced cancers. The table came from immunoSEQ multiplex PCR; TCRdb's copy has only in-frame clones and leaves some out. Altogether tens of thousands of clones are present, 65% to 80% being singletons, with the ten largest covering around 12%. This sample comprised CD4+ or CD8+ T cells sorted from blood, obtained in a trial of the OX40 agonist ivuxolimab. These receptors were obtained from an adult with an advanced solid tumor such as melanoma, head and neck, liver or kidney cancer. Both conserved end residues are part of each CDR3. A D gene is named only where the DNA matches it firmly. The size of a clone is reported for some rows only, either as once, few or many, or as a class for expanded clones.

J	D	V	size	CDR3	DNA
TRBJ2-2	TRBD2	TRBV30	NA	CAWKLAGGDTGELFF	TGTGCCTGGAAACTAGCGGGAGGGGACACCGGGGAGCTGTTTTTT
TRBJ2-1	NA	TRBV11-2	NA	CASSLLERSYNEQFF	TGTGCCAGCAGCTTACTCGAAAGGTCCTACAATGAGCAGTTCTTC
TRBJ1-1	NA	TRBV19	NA	CASSIDLVRTEAFF	TGTGCCAGTAGTATAGATCTAGTTCGGACTGAAGCTTTCTTT
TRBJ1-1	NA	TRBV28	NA	CASSSALGDTEAFF	TGTGCCAGCAGTTCCGCTCTTGGGGACACTGAAGCTTTCTTT
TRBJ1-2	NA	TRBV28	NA	CASSVRAGYGYTF	TGTGCCAGCAGTGTACGGGCAGGCTATGGCTACACCTTC
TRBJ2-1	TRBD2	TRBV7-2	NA	CASSLAPLTSGSGNEQFF	TGTGCCAGCAGCTTAGCGCCCCTTACTAGCGGTTCGGGCAATGAGCAGTTCTTC
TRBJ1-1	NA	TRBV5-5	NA	CASSLVTGAHTEAFF	TGTGCCAGCAGCTTGGTCACGGGGGCCCACACTGAAGCTTTCTTT
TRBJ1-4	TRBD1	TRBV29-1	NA	CSVITGVNEKLFF	TGCAGCGTTATAACAGGGGTTAATGAAAAACTGTTTTTT
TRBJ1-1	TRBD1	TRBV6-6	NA	CASSYSPGQNEAFF	TGTGCCAGCAGTTACTCCCCGGGACAGAATGAAGCTTTCTTT
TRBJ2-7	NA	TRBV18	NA	CASSPPTVSYEQYF	TGTGCCAGCTCACCACCGACAGTGTCCTACGAGCAGTACTTC
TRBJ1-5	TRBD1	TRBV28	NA	CASSFTATGTGGLQPQHF	TGTGCCAGCAGTTTCACCGCAACCGGGACAGGGGGGTTACAGCCCCAGCATTTT
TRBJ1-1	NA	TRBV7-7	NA	CASSPLTANTEAFF	TGTGCTAGCAGCCCGCTAACAGCGAACACTGAAGCTTTCTTT
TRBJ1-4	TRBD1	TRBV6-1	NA	CASSLGQGGNEKLFF	TGTGCCAGCAGCCTCGGACAGGGAGGGAATGAAAAACTGTTTTTT
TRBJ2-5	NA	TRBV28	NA	CASSSLQETQYF	TGTGCCAGCAGTTCCTTACAAGAGACCCAGTACTTC
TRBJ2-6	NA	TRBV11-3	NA	CASSLGGPGANVLTF	TGTGCCAGCAGCTTAGGGGGGCCTGGGGCCAACGTCCTGACTTTC
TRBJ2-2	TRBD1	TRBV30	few	CAWSGGIDRGRYTGELFF	TGTGCCTGGAGTGGGGGGATAGATAGGGGGCGATACACCGGGGAGCTGTTTTTT
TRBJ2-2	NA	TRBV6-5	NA	CASSYPGELFF	TGTGCCAGCAGTTACCCCGGGGAGCTGTTTTTT
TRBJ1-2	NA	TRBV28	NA	CASRPWGGGYGYTF	TGTGCCAGCAGGCCCTGGGGGGGAGGCTATGGCTACACCTTC
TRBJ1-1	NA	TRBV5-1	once	CASSPGLIPGTEAFF	TGCGCCAGCAGCCCGGGACTCATCCCCGGCACTGAAGCTTTCTTT
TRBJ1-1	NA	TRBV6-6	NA	CASRFQGTEAFF	TGTGCCAGCAGATTCCAGGGGACTGAAGCTTTCTTT
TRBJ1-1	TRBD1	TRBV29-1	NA	CSVGTGANTEAFF	TGCAGCGTGGGGACAGGGGCGAACACTGAAGCTTTCTTT
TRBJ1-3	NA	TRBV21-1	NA	CAIPTGRFSGNTIYF	TGTGCCATCCCCACGGGACGGTTCTCTGGAAACACCATATATTTT
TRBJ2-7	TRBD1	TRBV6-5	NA	CASRQGQGATYEQYF	TGTGCCAGCAGGCAAGGACAGGGGGCAACCTACGAGCAGTACTTC
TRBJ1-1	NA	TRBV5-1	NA	CASSLQGMNTEAFF	TGCGCCAGCAGCCTACAGGGAATGAACACTGAAGCTTTCTTT
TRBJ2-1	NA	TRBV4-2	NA	CASSQDQRASSYNEQFF	TGTGCCAGCAGCCAAGACCAGCGGGCTAGCTCCTACAATGAGCAGTTCTTC
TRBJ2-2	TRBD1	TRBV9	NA	CASSQTAGGNRELFF	TGTGCCAGCAGCCAAACGGCAGGGGGTAACCGGGAGCTGTTTTTT
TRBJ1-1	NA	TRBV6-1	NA	CASSEYAWVEAFF	TGTGCCAGCAGTGAATATGCGTGGGTTGAAGCTTTCTTT
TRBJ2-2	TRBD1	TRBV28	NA	CASSLSRRTGEPGELFF	TGTGCCAGCAGTTTATCCCGCCGGACAGGGGAGCCCGGGGAGCTGTTTTTT
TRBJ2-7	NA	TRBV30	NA	CAWMSDGRGQYF	TGTGCCTGGATGTCGGATGGGCGCGGGCAGTATTTC
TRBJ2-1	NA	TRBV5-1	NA	CASSLGLPYNEQFF	TGCGCCAGCAGCTTGGGACTACCTTACAATGAGCAGTTCTTC
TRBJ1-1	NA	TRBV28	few	CASSLGLSEAFF	TGTGCCAGCAGTTTAGGATTATCTGAAGCTTTCTTT
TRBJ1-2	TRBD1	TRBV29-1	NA	CSVDMGQLAGGYTF	TGCAGCGTTGATATGGGACAGCTGGCGGGAGGCTACACCTTC
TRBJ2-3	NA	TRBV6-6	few	CASSYLGTFTDTQYF	TGTGCCAGCAGTTACCTCGGGACTTTCACAGATACGCAGTATTTT
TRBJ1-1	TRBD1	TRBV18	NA	CASSGTAMNTEAFF	TGTGCCAGCTCTGGGACAGCAATGAACACTGAAGCTTTCTTT